These 18 T cell receptor beta chains were all obtained from the same sample, sequenced in a study of OX40 agonist ivuxolimab in advanced cancers. Profiled with immunoSEQ multiplex PCR; TCRdb holds only in-frame clones, not every one. The table shows 55,000 to 85,000 clones, with more than 75% occurring only once. This sample comprised CD4+ or CD8+ T cells sorted from blood, obtained in a trial of the OX40 agonist ivuxolimab. The source of these receptors is an adult with an advanced solid tumor such as melanoma, head and neck, liver or kidney cancer.

The V gene is TRBV5-1, the J gene TRBJ2-7; 8 bases are a match to TRBD1. This CDR3 is built from 16 residues. Germline V CDR1 and CDR2: SGHRS, YFSETQ. Losses at the gene ends were 0 bases for V and 2 bases for J; bases not matched to a gene: 7. The DNA for the CDR3 is TGCGCCAGCAGCTTGGATTCCGGGACAGGCGCCTACGAGCAGTACTTC. Its translation: CASSLDSGTGAYEQYF.

The chain is built from TRBV7-9 and TRBJ2-5; 8 positions agree with TRBD1. The junction had 6 bases not matched to a gene; V was cut back by 1 base and J by 5 bases. Germline loops: CDR1 SEHNR, CDR2 FQNEAQ (reference sequence). The length of the CDR3 is 15 residues. The CDR3 loop is CASSLGQGAGETQYF. The CDR3 DNA is TGTGCCAGCAGCTTAGGTCAGGGGGCTGGGGAGACCCAGTACTTC.

This chain uses TRBV18 with TRBJ2-4, with unresolved D. The V gene lost 3 bases and the J gene lost 0 bases, with 15 bases spanning the gap. Germline V gene sequence: CDR1 KGHSH, CDR2 LQKENI. This CDR3 region has 17 residues. The CDR3 here is CASSPSQEFLAKNIQYF. The CDR3 DNA reads as TGTGCCAGCTCACCGTCCCAGGAGTTCCTAGCCAAAAACATTCAGTACTTC.

This chain links TRBV27 with TRBJ1-2; the match to TRBD1 covers 8 bases. This CDR3 has 19 amino acids. CDR1 MNHEY and CDR2 SMNVEV come from the germline V gene (reference sequence). With V trimmed by 2 bases and J by 2 bases, 16 bases remained unmatched. The CDR3 reads CASSLPRTTTGGANYGYTF. In DNA, the CDR3 is TGTGCCAGCAGTTTACCCCGAACAACAACAGGGGGAGCGAACTATGGCTACACCTTC.

The CDR3 is CASSNPGQGETYTF. In nucleotides, the CDR3 is TGTGCCAGCAGCAACCCGGGACAGGGGGAGACTTACACCTTC. V gene TRBV5-8 combines with J gene TRBJ1-2, with TRBD1 matching 11 bases. CDR1 is SGHTS, CDR2 YDEGEE, per germline. J gave up 11 bases and V 4 bases, and 10 bases lay outside the gene matches. The CDR3 length is 14 residues.

The chain combines TRBV4-3 with TRBJ2-2, with D unclear. V shed 0 bases and J shed 7 bases, with 21 bases lying between them. CDR3 length: 18 residues. Germline V CDR1 and CDR2: LGHNA, YSLEER. CDR3 DNA: TGCGCCAGCAGCCAAGAATGGCCTCACGGAATAGCCGGCGGGGAGCTGTTTTTT. Translating gives CASSQEWPHGIAGGELFF.

V gene TRBV6-1 combines with J gene TRBJ1-1, with unresolved D. The germline V and J ends were trimmed by 7 bases and 0 bases, with 9 bases remaining between them. Germline lookup yields CDR1 MNHNS and CDR2 SASEGT. The CDR3 spans 13 residues. This CDR3 is CASTQTLNTEAFF. The CDR3 DNA reads TGTGCCAGCACCCAGACTCTGAACACTGAAGCTTTCTTT.

The V gene is TRBV28, the J gene TRBJ1-4; 9 bases match TRBD1. CDR1 and CDR2 (germline): MDHEN, SYDVKM. This CDR3 is 14 amino acids long. J gave up 5 bases and V 3 bases, and 1 base lay outside the gene matches. The CDR3 loop is CASSFTGGNEKLFF. The DNA of the CDR3 is TGTGCCAGCAGTTTCACAGGGGGCAATGAAAAACTGTTTTTT.

The rearrangement joins TRBV4-2 to TRBJ2-3; D might be TRBD2 (5 bases). Trimming took 1 base from V and 2 from J, leaving 16 bases between them. Germline CDR1 is LGHNA and CDR2 is YNFKEQ. The CDR3 sequence is 17 residues long. CDR3 loop: CASSQVAGGPYTDTQYF. In nucleotides, the CDR3 is TGTGCCAGCAGCCAAGTGGCGGGCGGGCCTTACACAGATACGCAGTATTTT.

Notes on this clone: This sample includes further DNA sequences coding for the same CDR3. This chain links TRBV7-2 with TRBJ2-1, with D perhaps being TRBD1 or TRBD2 (5 bases each). Trimming removed 2 bases at V and 6 bases at J, with 8 bases between. The CDR3 is 13 amino acids. Germline lookup yields CDR1 SGHTA and CDR2 FQGNSA. The CDR3 DNA reads TGTGCCAGCAGCTTATTGAGGGGCAATGAGCAGTTCTTC. Protein sequence: CASSLLRGNEQFF.

This chain uses TRBV9 with TRBJ1-4; TRBD1 agrees at 10 bases. The CDR3 is 16 amino acids. The ends lost 3 bases at V and 7 bases at J; junction bases unmatched: 9. The germline CDR1 and CDR2 sequences are SGDLS and YYNGEE. The CDR3: CASSGGQGGRSEKLFF. The CDR3 bases are TGTGCCAGCAGCGGTGGACAGGGGGGCAGAAGTGAAAAACTGTTTTTT.

The genes are TRBV5-1 and TRBJ1-3, with TRBD1 as a possible D gene (6 bases). The germline V gene encodes CDR1 SGHRS and CDR2 YFSETQ. V lost 4 bases and J 6 bases, leaving 14 bases between the germline ends. There are 14 residues in the CDR3. In nucleotides, the CDR3 is TGCGCCAGCAGCCCCCAGGGGAGCCAAAACACCATATATTTT. As protein: CASSPQGSQNTIYF.

V is TRBV7-5 and J is TRBJ1-3; the table calls TRBD1, which could not be checked here. TRBV7-5 is reported as a pseudogene. This CDR3 is built from 24 residues. DNA of the CDR3: TGTGCCAGAAGCTTATCGCGGGGTGGTAATAACGGGACAGTACTGCTCTGGGGTGGAAACACCATATATTTT. Translation gives CARSLSRGGNNGTVLLWGGNTIYF.

This rearrangement joins TRBV27 to TRBJ2-1; D not resolved. This CDR3 is built from 13 residues. V was cut by 5 bases and J by 10 bases, with 15 bases left in between. Germline V gene data show CDR1 as MNHEY and CDR2 as SMNVEV (reference sequence). CDR3 in DNA: TGTGCCAGCAGTGAGTTCCAACGTCGGGAGCAGTTCTTC. The encoded protein is CASSEFQRREQFF.

V is TRBV6-6 and J is TRBJ1-6; D is ambiguous. Germline assignment: CDR1 MNHNY and CDR2 SVGAGI (reference sequence). This CDR3 has 11 residues. Trimming shortened V by 4 bases and J by 10 bases, and 5 bases separated the two germline ends. The chain's CDR3 is CASSLESPLHF. The CDR3 region has the DNA TGTGCCAGCAGTTTGGAGTCACCCCTCCACTTT.

Worth noting for this clone: The same CDR3 also results from other DNA sequences found in this sample. The chain couples TRBV9 to TRBJ2-5; either TRBD1 or TRBD2 may fit D (5 bases each). The CDR3 sequence is 14 residues long. Between the trimmed V and J ends, which lost 0 bases and 0 bases, there was a span of 6 bases. The germline V gene encodes CDR1 SGDLS and CDR2 YYNGEE. The CDR3 loop is CASSVGGYQETQYF. The CDR3 DNA sequence: TGTGCCAGCAGCGTAGGGGGGTACCAAGAGACCCAGTACTTC.

The chain uses TRBV19 and TRBJ2-3; D unclear. Trimming cost V 5 bases and J 2 bases, with 14 bases left between them. The germline gives CDR1 LNHDA, CDR2 SQIVND (reference sequence). The CDR3 runs to 15 residues. The CDR3 sequence: CASSQIPQTTDTQYF. CDR3 in DNA: TGTGCCAGTAGTCAAATACCCCAGACCACAGATACGCAGTATTTT.

This clone was seen only once. This chain uses TRBV6-6 with TRBJ2-5; unclear D gene. Trimming stripped 2 bases from V and 4 bases from J, with 5 bases between. Germline CDR1 is MNHNY and CDR2 is SVGAGI (reference sequence). This CDR3 is built from 12 residues. CDR3 loop: CASSYTGETQYF. The CDR3 region has the DNA TGTGCCAGCAGTTACACTGGAGAGACCCAGTACTTC.